This TCR beta chain was captured in a study of T cell repertoires in cytomegalovirus infection. Study context: Matching HLA type, along with CMV infection, was indicated by public TCR beta signatures. Study findings and constraints: What dominated the ex vivo response were HLA-C-restricted CMV-specific TCR beta clonotypes.

This clonotype was counted ten times or more. As yet, its antigen is unknown. TCRdb reprocessed the reads via MiXCR and lists one record per CDR3 protein. The profile shows under 300,000 distinct CDR3 sequences, about 20% of them singletons. The CDR3 runs 13 residues. Looked up from germline, CDR1 is SGHTA and CDR2 is FQGNSA. V lost 4 bases to trimming and J lost 0 bases, with 5 bases between them. The chain has TRBV7-2 and TRBJ2-3; D is unclear. Sequenced here: cultured PBMCs, sampled from culture after CMV antigen stimulation. This receptor was identified in a human donor in good health (CMV status not recorded). Some clones in this sample may be carry-over from other donors' samples. This CDR3 is CASSSASTDTQYF. CDR3 nucleotides: TGTGCCAGCAGCTCCGCGAGCACAGATACGCAGTATTTT.